A single sample is the source of the 21 T cell receptor beta chains below, sequenced in a study of shared clonotypes between healthy human individuals. Method: immunoSEQ multiplex PCR; TCRdb's copy keeps in-frame clones and lacks some. The sample comprises approximately 2,300,000 clones, under 95% of which are singletons, and around 0.38% rests with the top ten. Sample: naive CD4+ T cells from PBMCs. Subset defined: CD45RA+ positively selected. The origin of the receptors is a man aged 18 to 30 in good health. Some clones in this sample may be carry-over from other donors' samples.

The chain couples TRBV5-1 to TRBJ1-1; D gene uncertain. The CDR3 totals 14 residues. Trimming pared 0 bases from V and 2 bases from J, leaving 8 bases between. Per the germline V gene, CDR1 is SGHRS and CDR2 is YFSETQ. CDR3 nucleotides: TGCGCCAGCAGCTTGGATAGGAGAAACACTGAAGCTTTCTTT. This translates into CASSLDRRNTEAFF. The full variable domain, with the rest looked up from reference TRBV5-1 and TRBJ1-1, is KAGVTQTPRYLIKTRGQQVTLSCSPISGHRSVSWYQQTPGQGLQFLFEYFSETQRNKGNFPGRFSGRQFSNSRSEMNVSTLELGDSALYLCASSLDRRNTEAFFGQGTRLTVV.

In DNA form, the CDR3 reads TGTGCCTGGAGTGGCCAGCCGGGACTCCGCACAGATACGCAGTATTTT. It is translated as CAWSGQPGLRTDTQYF. The rearrangement joins TRBV30 to TRBJ2-3; tentatively, D is TRBD2 (6 bases). This CDR3 comprises 16 residues. V was cut by 1 base and J by 1 base, with 15 bases left in between. The germline CDR1 and CDR2 sequences are GTSNPN and SVGIG (reference sequence).

The rearrangement links TRBV7-9 to TRBJ1-1; 9 nucleotides line up with TRBD1. Losses at the gene ends were 2 bases for V and 1 base for J; bases not matched to a gene: 5. Germline V gene lookup returns CDR1 SEHNR and CDR2 FQNEAQ (reference sequence). The CDR3 contains 16 residues. CDR3 nucleotide sequence: TGTGCCAGCAGCTTACAGGGACAGGGATCGAACACTGAAGCTTTCTTT. Its translation is CASSLQGQGSNTEAFF.

This clone was seen just once. This rearrangement joins TRBV6-4 to TRBJ2-2; D not resolved. The CDR3 totals 14 residues. V was cut by 6 bases and J by 2 bases, with 10 bases left in between. Germline-derived CDR1 and CDR2 are MRHNA and SNTAGT. DNA for the CDR3: TGTGCCAGCAGCATCCGAGAAAACACCGGGGAGCTGTTTTTT. It encodes CASSIRENTGELFF.

V usage is TRBV29-1 and J usage is TRBJ2-7; D perhaps matches TRBD1 (6 bases). The germline gives CDR1 SQVTM, CDR2 ANQGSEA. V dropped 8 bases and J dropped 6 bases, with 17 bases sitting between them. This CDR3 spans 12 amino acids. The DNA of the CDR3 is TGCAGCTTAGGGGACACCGCCGCCGAGCAGTACTTC. Translated: CSLGDTAAEQYF.

The CDR3 nucleotides read TGTGCCAGTAGTATAGGGACAGAGCGAGATCAGCCCCAGCATTTT. Protein: CASSIGTERDQPQHF. V gene TRBV19 combines with J gene TRBJ1-5; D might be TRBD1 (6 bases). CDR3 length: 15 residues. Trimming took off 1 base at V and 5 bases at J, with 12 bases between the two ends. Germline-derived CDR1 and CDR2 are LNHDA and SQIVND (reference sequence).

This chain links TRBV10-3 with TRBJ2-2, with D possibly matching TRBD2 (6 bases). Germline values: CDR1 ENHRY, CDR2 SYGVKD. The germline V and J ends were trimmed by 7 bases and 7 bases, with 19 bases remaining between them. This CDR3 has 15 residues. This CDR3 is CAITPGLGGGGELFF. The CDR3 bases are TGTGCCATCACCCCGGGACTCGGAGGCGGCGGGGAGCTGTTTTTT.

The gene calls are TRBV27 and TRBJ2-1; D may match TRBD1 or TRBD2 (5 bases each). The germline CDR1 and CDR2 sequences are MNHEY and SMNVEV (reference sequence). Trimming removed 6 bases at V and 0 bases at J, with 15 bases between. The CDR3 covers 16 residues. This chain's CDR3 is CASSLGTDSSYNEQFF. DNA for the CDR3: TGTGCCAGCAGCCTCGGGACCGACAGCTCCTACAATGAGCAGTTCTTC.

V and J are TRBV6-5 and TRBJ1-2; D unresolved. CDR1 is MNHEY, CDR2 SVGAGI, per germline. V lost 0 bases to trimming and J lost 7 bases, with 6 bases between them. CDR3 size: 12 residues. CDR3 nucleotide sequence: TGTGCCAGCAGTTACTCGAAAGGTGGCTACACCTTC. This gives the protein CASSYSKGGYTF.

The rearrangement links TRBV29-1 to TRBJ1-5, with unresolved D. The V and J ends lost 7 bases and 9 bases respectively, with 16 bases between them. The CDR3 spans 12 residues. Germline V CDR1 and CDR2: SQVTM, ANQGSEA. The CDR3 reads CSGLSGNGPQHF. CDR3 nucleotide sequence: TGCAGCGGACTTAGCGGGAACGGGCCCCAGCATTTT. The variable domain in full, completed from reference TRBV29-1 and TRBJ1-5, reads SAVISQKPSRDICQRGTSLTIQCQVDSQVTMMFWYRQQPGQSLTLIATANQGSEATYESGFVIDKFPISRPNLTFSTLTVSNMSPEDSSIYLCSGLSGNGPQHFGDGTRLSIL.

In this sample, this clone turned up once. The CDR3 DNA follows: TGCGCCAGCAGCGACCAGCCCGGAGGGGCACGGCCTGAAGCTTTCTTT. Its protein is CASSDQPGGARPEAFF. The chain carries TRBV5-1 and TRBJ1-1; the D gene is possibly TRBD1 (5 bases). Trimming removed 4 bases from V and 6 bases from J, with 22 bases in between. The CDR3 totals 16 residues. From germline, CDR1 is SGHRS and CDR2 YFSETQ. Together with reference TRBV5-1 and TRBJ1-1, the CDR3 gives the full variable domain: KAGVTQTPRYLIKTRGQQVTLSCSPISGHRSVSWYQQTPGQGLQFLFEYFSETQRNKGNFPGRFSGRQFSNSRSEMNVSTLELGDSALYLCASSDQPGGARPEAFFGQGTRLTVV.

The chain employs TRBV28 and TRBJ1-5; D remains unclear. Germline V gene lookup returns CDR1 MDHEN and CDR2 SYDVKM. The ends were cut back, 3 bases at V and 6 bases at J, with 12 bases in the middle. The CDR3 extends over 14 amino acids. The CDR3 DNA follows: TGTGCCAGCAGTTTCGTCGAGGCAGGTCAGCCCCAGCATTTT. The encoded protein is CASSFVEAGQPQHF.

The J gene is TRBJ2-1, the V gene TRBV7-2; TRBD2 matches 9 bases. The junction had 8 bases not matched to a gene; V was cut back by 5 bases and J by 3 bases. The germline V gene has CDR1 SGHTA and CDR2 FQGNSA. The CDR3 totals 16 residues. This CDR3 is CASSPTGTSIYNEQFF. The CDR3 coding sequence is TGTGCCAGCAGCCCCACCGGGACTAGCATCTACAATGAGCAGTTCTTC.

The V and J genes are TRBV28 and TRBJ1-2; TRBD1 is a possible D gene (5 bases). V lost 1 base and J 6 bases, leaving 9 bases between the germline ends. Germline CDR1 reads MDHEN; CDR2 reads SYDVKM. This CDR3 contains 13 residues. CDR3 sequence reads: CASSLLGPDGYTF. The DNA for the CDR3 is TGTGCCAGCAGTTTATTGGGGCCGGATGGCTACACCTTC.

This chain links TRBV7-9 with TRBJ1-2, with 9 positions matching TRBD1. Germline CDR1 and CDR2: SEHNR and FQNEAQ (reference sequence). Trimming cost V 5 bases and J 2 bases; bases outside gene matches: 9. The CDR3 loop spans 16 amino acids. The CDR3 reads CASSPRTGEGNYGYTF. Written as DNA, the CDR3 is TGTGCCAGCAGCCCTCGGACAGGGGAAGGGAACTATGGCTACACCTTC.

CDR3 loop: CASSLGTHGEQYF. CDR3 bases: TGTGCCAGCAGTTTAGGGACTCACGGGGAGCAGTACTTC. V usage is TRBV28 and J usage is TRBJ2-7, with D perhaps matching TRBD2 (6 bases). Between the trimmed V and J ends, which lost 2 bases and 7 bases, there was a span of 12 bases. This CDR3 spans 13 amino acids. CDR1 is MDHEN, CDR2 SYDVKM, per germline. The full variable domain, in which reference TRBV28 and TRBJ2-7 provide the parts outside the CDR3, is DVKVTQSSRYLVKRTGEKVFLECVQDMDHENMFWYRQDPGLGLRLIYFSYDVKMKEKGDIPEGYSVSREKKERFSLILESASTNQTSMYLCASSLGTHGEQYFGPGTRLTVT.

The chain uses TRBV29-1 and TRBJ2-3; D is tentatively TRBD1 or TRBD2 (5 bases each). V was pared by 7 bases and J by 2 bases, with 13 bases between. The CDR3 length is 13 residues. The germline V gene encodes CDR1 SQVTM and CDR2 ANQGSEA. This CDR3 is CSDGVGTTDTQYF. The CDR3 nucleotides are TGCAGCGACGGGGTGGGGACCACAGATACGCAGTATTTT.

V and J are TRBV6-5 and TRBJ2-7; D is possibly TRBD2 (6 bases). The CDR3 is made up of 15 amino acids. V lost 4 bases, J lost 3 bases, and 16 bases lay in between. The germline CDR1 and CDR2 sequences are MNHEY and SVGAGI. In DNA, the CDR3 is TGTGCCAGCAGTTCTCTGGGACTTGGAAACTACGAGCAGTACTTC. Its protein is CASSSLGLGNYEQYF.

The chain has TRBV18 and TRBJ2-6; D gene ambiguous. The V end lost 2 bases, the J end lost 0 bases, and 5 bases lay between the germline ends. Germline V lookup: CDR1 KGHSH, CDR2 LQKENI. The CDR3 is made up of 15 amino acids. Here the CDR3 DNA reads TGTGCCAGCTCACCAGCGATCTCTGGGGCCAACGTCCTGACTTTC. This sequence encodes CASSPAISGANVLTF.

The chain couples TRBV9 to TRBJ2-5, with 8 positions matching TRBD2. Germline V gene sequence: CDR1 SGDLS, CDR2 YYNGEE. The CDR3 totals 15 residues. V lost 2 bases and J lost 0; bases outside the gene matches: 3. CDR3: CASSVSGMDQETQYF. The CDR3 region has the DNA TGTGCCAGCAGCGTTAGCGGGATGGACCAAGAGACCCAGTACTTC.

J is TRBJ2-3 and V is TRBV5-1; 14 bases line up with TRBD2. Germline CDR1 SGHRS, CDR2 YFSETQ. J was trimmed by 6 bases and V by 4 bases; bases with no gene match: 7. CDR3 length equals 16 residues. The CDR3 nucleotides read TGCGCCAGCAGCGCTGGGACTAGCGGGAGTTCGGATACGCAGTATTTT. Protein: CASSAGTSGSSDTQYF. Based on the CDR3 plus reference TRBV5-1 and TRBJ2-3, the full variable domain is KAGVTQTPRYLIKTRGQQVTLSCSPISGHRSVSWYQQTPGQGLQFLFEYFSETQRNKGNFPGRFSGRQFSNSRSEMNVSTLELGDSALYLCASSAGTSGSSDTQYFGPGTRLTVL.